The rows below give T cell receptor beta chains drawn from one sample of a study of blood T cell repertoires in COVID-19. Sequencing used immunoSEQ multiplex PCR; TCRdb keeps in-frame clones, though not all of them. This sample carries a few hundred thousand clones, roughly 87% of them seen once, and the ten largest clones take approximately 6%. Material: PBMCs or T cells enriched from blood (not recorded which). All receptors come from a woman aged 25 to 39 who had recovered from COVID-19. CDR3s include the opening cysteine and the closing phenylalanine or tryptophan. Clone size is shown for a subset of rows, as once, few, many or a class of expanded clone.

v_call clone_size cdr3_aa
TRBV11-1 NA CASSLARGVNNIQYF
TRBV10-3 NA CAISGTPDTEAFF
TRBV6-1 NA CASSEFWAPGSTDTQYF
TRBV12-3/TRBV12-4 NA CASSSPAGDTIYF
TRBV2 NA CASTGQGIPSGANVLTF
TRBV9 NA CASSEGGQVDEQFF
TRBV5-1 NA CASSLGQTRNEQFF
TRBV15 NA CATSRELRQGESGNTIYF
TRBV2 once CASSEFSQDTF
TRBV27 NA CASRPLSAGKTYEQYF
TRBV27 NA CASSTTGSGQPQHF
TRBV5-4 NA CASSRGTPQSYNEQFF
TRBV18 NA CASSPGQDRAYGYTF
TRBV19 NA CASSPLPGERYTF
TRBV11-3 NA CASVVGGGEGTEAFF
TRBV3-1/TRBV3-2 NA CASSQSGGPDEQYF